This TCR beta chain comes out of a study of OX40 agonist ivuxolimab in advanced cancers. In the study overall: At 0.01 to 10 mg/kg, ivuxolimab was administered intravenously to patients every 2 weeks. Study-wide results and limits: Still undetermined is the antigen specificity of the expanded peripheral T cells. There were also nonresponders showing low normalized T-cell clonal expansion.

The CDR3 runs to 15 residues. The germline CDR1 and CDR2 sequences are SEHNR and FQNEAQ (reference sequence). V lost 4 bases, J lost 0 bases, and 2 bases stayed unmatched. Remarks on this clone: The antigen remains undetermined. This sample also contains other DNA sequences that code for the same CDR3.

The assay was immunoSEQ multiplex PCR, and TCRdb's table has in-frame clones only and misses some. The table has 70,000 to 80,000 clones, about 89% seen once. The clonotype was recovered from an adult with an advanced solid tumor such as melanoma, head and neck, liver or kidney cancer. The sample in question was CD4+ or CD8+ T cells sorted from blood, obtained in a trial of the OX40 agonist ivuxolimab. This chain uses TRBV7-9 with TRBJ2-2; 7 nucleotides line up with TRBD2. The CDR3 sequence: CASSSGLANTGELFF. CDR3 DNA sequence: TGTGCCAGCAGCTCTGGACTAGCGAACACCGGGGAGCTGTTTTTT.